The 24 T cell receptor beta chains given below trace back to one sample, sequenced in a study of CD8 T cells in Susac syndrome. Random hexamers were used to reverse transcribe an amount of about 0.45 to 1 ug RNA. TCRdb fed the immunoSEQ multiplex PCR reads into MiXCR, producing one record per CDR3 protein. The sample yields 200,000 or so distinct CDR3 sequences, 95% seen once. Sequenced: CD4+ T cells from PBMCs. The receptor source for this set is a human donor with Susac syndrome.

V is TRBV20-1 and J is TRBJ1-5; no reliable D call. This CDR3 comprises 15 residues. Germline V lookup: CDR1 DFQATT, CDR2 SNEGSKA (reference sequence). V lost 0 bases and J lost 7, with 16 bases in between. This CDR3 reads CSARDPDPFPQPQHF. The CDR3 region has the DNA TGCAGTGCTAGAGACCCGGACCCTTTCCCACAGCCCCAGCATTTT.

The genes are TRBV7-2 and TRBJ1-1; no reliable D call. Germline V gene lookup returns CDR1 SGHTA and CDR2 FQGNSA. The V end was cut by 3 bases, the J end by 5 bases, with 10 bases between. This CDR3 has 13 residues. The CDR3 loop is CASSLTAGTEAFF. CDR3 bases: TGTGCCAGCAGCTTGACTGCGGGGACTGAAGCTTTCTTT. Looking up the rest from reference TRBV7-2 and TRBJ1-1 gives the full variable domain: GAGVSQSPSNKVTEKGKDVELRCDPISGHTALYWYRQSLGQGLEFLIYFQGNSAPDKSGLPSDRFSAERTGGSVSTLTIQRTQQEDSAVYLCASSLTAGTEAFFGQGTRLTVV.

This chain uses TRBV19 with TRBJ2-1; no clear D gene. V lost 3 bases to trimming and J lost 3 bases, with 9 bases between them. The CDR3 runs 14 residues. The germline V gene has CDR1 LNHDA and CDR2 SQIVND (reference sequence). CDR3 sequence reads: CASSISHHYNEQFF. The CDR3 coding sequence is TGTGCCAGTAGTATCAGTCACCACTACAATGAGCAGTTCTTC.

This rearrangement joins TRBV7-2 to TRBJ2-3; D is uncertain. The CDR3 loop spans 12 amino acids. Germline V CDR1 and CDR2: SGHTA, FQGNSA. V gave up 6 bases and J gave up 3 bases, with 7 bases separating them. The CDR3 region has the DNA TGTGCCAGCAGACTTCTAACAGATACGCAGTATTTT. Amino acid sequence: CASRLLTDTQYF.

V and J are TRBV30 and TRBJ1-6; TRBD1 is a possible D gene (5 bases). The CDR3 covers 15 residues. V lost 1 base, J lost 10 bases, and 17 bases lay in between. From germline, CDR1 is GTSNPN and CDR2 SVGIG (reference sequence). The CDR3 nucleotides read TGTGCCTGGAGTGACCTAGGGGCTCAGGCATCACCCCTCCACTTT. This encodes CAWSDLGAQASPLHF.

This clonotype came up once. The chain combines TRBV29-1 with TRBJ1-1; D uncertain. The germline V gene has CDR1 SQVTM and CDR2 ANQGSEA. The CDR3 is 10 residues long. V lost 7 bases, J lost 6 bases, and 9 bases lay in between. This CDR3 is CSGWRAEAFF. As DNA, the CDR3 is TGCAGCGGGTGGAGAGCTGAAGCTTTCTTT.

This clonotype occurred once. The chain is built from TRBV5-1 and TRBJ2-5; no clear D gene. V lost 3 bases to trimming and J lost 3 bases, with 9 bases between them. The CDR3 runs 13 residues. From germline, CDR1 is SGHRS and CDR2 YFSETQ. Written as DNA, the CDR3 is TGCGCCAGCAGCTCCCCTTGGGAAGAGACCCAGTACTTC. It yields the protein CASSSPWEETQYF.

The chain joins TRBV10-2 to TRBJ1-6; maybe TRBD1 (5 bases). The CDR3 extends over 14 amino acids. Trimming removed 6 bases at V and 7 bases at J, with 13 bases between. CDR1 WSHSY and CDR2 SAAADI come from the germline V gene. CDR3 in amino acids: CASSSDSTNSPLHF. The CDR3 DNA follows: TGCGCCAGCAGCTCCGACAGCACCAATTCACCCCTCCACTTT.

The rearrangement joins TRBV30 to TRBJ1-6; a possible D gene is TRBD1 (6 bases). Germline V gene data show CDR1 as GTSNPN and CDR2 as SVGIG (reference sequence). Trimming removed 0 bases at V and 3 bases at J, with 6 bases between. The CDR3 has 14 amino acids. The DNA for the CDR3 is TGTGCCTGGAGTGTGGACAGCTATAATTCACCCCTCCACTTT. This encodes CAWSVDSYNSPLHF.

V is TRBV30 and J is TRBJ1-1; maybe TRBD1 (5 bases). V was shortened by 2 bases and J by 5 bases, with 6 bases between the two germline ends. This CDR3 is 11 amino acids long. Per germline, CDR1 GTSNPN and CDR2 SVGIG (reference sequence). CDR3 coding DNA: TGTGCCTGGAGTTGGGGGACTGAAGCTTTCTTT. The encoded protein is CAWSWGTEAFF.

The CDR3 region is CASSREGTSPLIQYF. Here the CDR3 DNA reads TGCGCCAGCAGCCGAGAGGGGACTAGCCCATTAATTCAGTACTTC. The V call is TRBV5-1, the J call TRBJ2-4; TRBD2 aligns across 9 bases. This CDR3 is built from 15 residues. Germline CDR1 SGHRS, CDR2 YFSETQ. J lost 10 bases, V lost 4 bases, and 12 bases had no gene match. The full variable domain, completed using reference TRBV5-1 and TRBJ2-4, is KAGVTQTPRYLIKTRGQQVTLSCSPISGHRSVSWYQQTPGQGLQFLFEYFSETQRNKGNFPGRFSGRQFSNSRSEMNVSTLELGDSALYLCASSREGTSPLIQYFGAGTRLSVL.

V usage is TRBV7-2 and J usage is TRBJ2-3, with 8 bases identical to TRBD1. The CDR3 has 16 amino acids. V was clipped by 1 base and J by 1 base; unmatched bases: 4. Germline CDR1 and CDR2: SGHTA and FQGNSA. The CDR3 loop reads CASSLVGGQGTDTQYF. The CDR3 nucleotides are TGTGCCAGCAGCTTAGTAGGGGGACAGGGCACAGATACGCAGTATTTT.

The CDR3 bases are TGCGCCAGCAGCCAAGATCTGAACAGGGAGGAAAAACTGTTTTTT. Encoded protein: CASSQDLNREEKLFF. The gene calls are TRBV4-1 and TRBJ1-4; D may be TRBD1 (6 bases). The CDR3 sequence is 15 residues long. V lost 0 bases and J lost 8, with 13 bases in between. CDR1 and CDR2 from the germline V gene are MGHRA and YSYEKL.

This rearrangement joins TRBV30 to TRBJ2-2; tentative D call: TRBD1 (5 bases). V lost 0 bases, J lost 6 bases, and 11 bases lay in between. Germline lookup yields CDR1 GTSNPN and CDR2 SVGIG (reference sequence). There are 14 residues in the CDR3. Here the CDR3 DNA reads TGTGCCTGGAGTGTACTTGGGGCCGCCGGGGAGCTGTTTTTT. Its translation is CAWSVLGAAGELFF. Filled out from reference TRBV30 and TRBJ2-2, the complete variable domain reads SQTIHQWPATLVQPVGSPLSLECTVEGTSNPNLYWYRQAAGRGLQLLFYSVGIGQISSEVPQNLSASRPQDRQFILSSKKLLLSDSGFYLCAWSVLGAAGELFFGEGSRLTVL.

V gene TRBV20-1 combines with J gene TRBJ1-1; D remains unclear. This CDR3 is 13 amino acids long. Germline V gives CDR1 DFQATT, CDR2 SNEGSKA (reference sequence). Trimming cost V 4 bases and J 5 bases, with 14 bases left between them. CDR3 sequence reads: CSAISVRLTEAFF. The CDR3 DNA reads TGCAGTGCTATTAGTGTTAGGCTGACTGAAGCTTTCTTT.

This clonotype came up once. The chain is built from TRBV30 and TRBJ1-2; no reliable D call. The CDR3 has 13 residues. Trimming shortened V by 3 bases and J by 4 bases, and 12 bases separated the two germline ends. Germline assignment: CDR1 GTSNPN and CDR2 SVGIG (reference sequence). DNA for the CDR3: TGTGCCTGGAGACCCCCGGGATCCTATGGCTACACCTTC. Its translation is CAWRPPGSYGYTF.

This sequence joins TRBV20-1 and TRBJ2-1, with 10 bases lining up with TRBD2. Trimming took 6 bases from V and 9 from J; bases not matched to a gene: 14. CDR3 size: 15 residues. The germline CDR1 and CDR2 sequences are DFQATT and SNEGSKA (reference sequence). The CDR3 nucleotides read TGCAGTGCAGGTAGCGGGGGGTCTTCGGTCACTGAGCAGTTCTTC. Encoded protein: CSAGSGGSSVTEQFF.

The chain combines TRBV27 with TRBJ1-2; 11 positions match TRBD1. Germline V gene lookup returns CDR1 MNHEY and CDR2 SMNVEV (reference sequence). Trimming at V came to 0 bases and at J to 7 bases, leaving 4 bases not matched to a gene. CDR3 length: 15 residues. The CDR3 DNA is TGTGCCAGCAGTTTATCAGGACAGGGGGCCGGTGGCTACACCTTC. This codes for CASSLSGQGAGGYTF.

The rearrangement joins TRBV20-1 to TRBJ2-7; 9 bases match TRBD1. With V trimmed by 3 bases and J by 12 bases, 6 bases remained unmatched. The CDR3 spans 11 residues. CDR1 and CDR2 (germline): DFQATT, SNEGSKA (reference sequence). The CDR3 spells CSASLGQGPYF. CDR3 coding DNA: TGCAGTGCTAGTTTGGGACAGGGTCCGTACTTC.

The rearrangement links TRBV29-1 to TRBJ2-2; 9 positions agree with TRBD1. Per the germline V gene, CDR1 is SQVTM and CDR2 is ANQGSEA. The V and J ends lost 2 bases and 8 bases, in that order; junction bases with no gene match: 3. This CDR3 spans 13 amino acids. The CDR3, as DNA: TGCAGCGTTGAAAGACAGGGGGGAGGGGAGCTGTTTTTT. It encodes CSVERQGGGELFF.

The sample holds one count of this clonotype. V gene TRBV30 combines with J gene TRBJ2-1; perhaps TRBD1 as D (5 bases). This CDR3 contains 12 residues. V was cut by 5 bases and J by 5 bases, with 10 bases left in between. Germline loops: CDR1 GTSNPN, CDR2 SVGIG (reference sequence). The CDR3 loop is CAWGASNNEQFF. The CDR3 nucleotides read TGTGCCTGGGGGGCTTCGAACAATGAGCAGTTCTTC. The variable domain in full, with the rest retrieved from reference TRBV30 and TRBJ2-1, is SQTIHQWPATLVQPVGSPLSLECTVEGTSNPNLYWYRQAAGRGLQLLFYSVGIGQISSEVPQNLSASRPQDRQFILSSKKLLLSDSGFYLCAWGASNNEQFFGPGTRLTVL.

The chain carries TRBV6-6 and TRBJ2-1; no clear D gene. Deletions cut 4 bases from V and 2 bases from J, with 3 bases between. This CDR3 has 12 amino acids. The germline V gene encodes CDR1 MNHNY and CDR2 SVGAGI (reference sequence). CDR3 residues: CASSFTYNEQFF. CDR3 DNA: TGTGCCAGCAGTTTCACCTACAATGAGCAGTTCTTC.

CDR3 nucleotides: TGTGCCAGCAGTGACGTCCGCTCGAACACCGGGGAGCTGTTTTTT. As protein: CASSDVRSNTGELFF. The genes are TRBV25-1 and TRBJ2-2, with D unresolved. Germline values: CDR1 MGHDK, CDR2 SYGVNS. The CDR3 is 15 residues long. Trimming took 3 bases from V and 0 from J, leaving 8 bases between them.

The rearrangement links TRBV12-3 or TRBV12-4 to TRBJ2-1, with 7 bases fitting TRBD1. V lost 5 bases to trimming and J lost 6 bases; unmatched junction nucleotides: 19. The CDR3 spans 18 residues. The chain's CDR3 is CASSRATTGATFFNEQFF. The CDR3 DNA sequence: TGTGCCAGCAGTCGGGCGACTACAGGGGCAACGTTCTTCAATGAGCAGTTCTTC.